A single sample gave rise to the 14 T cell receptor beta chains below, sequenced in a study of CD8+ T cells in alopecia areata. Following extraction, RNA underwent reverse transcription to cDNA, which served as the sequencing template. Profiling relied on immunoSEQ multiplex PCR, and the TCRdb table lists in-frame clones only, not all of them. This sample comprises approximately 300,000 clones, none seen once only. Sorting of pooled cutaneous lymph node cells used CD4, CD8alpha, NKG2D, NKG2ACE and other markers. Sequenced material: CD4+ T cells sorted from a lymph node. These receptors were obtained from a C3H/HeJ mouse with alopecia areata. The mouse strain carries the MHC haplotype H2-k.

As for this clone: The gene names given are mouse names. The read finishes 4 residues shy of the CDR3 end, and the germline J gene is used to complete it. The chain recombines TRBV13-1 with TRBJ1-2; TRBD1 might be the D (5 bases). CDR3 size: 13 residues. V lost 4 bases to trimming and J lost 4 bases, with 11 bases between them. CDR1 and CDR2 (germline): NSHNY, SYGAGN. CDR3 residues: CASSPGLSSDYTF. The CDR3 DNA, read in part, is TGTGCCAGCAGTCCAGGGTTAAGCTCC.

This clone was seen at least ten times. Mouse germline and gene names are used. The observed sequence ends 4 residues before the CDR3 terminus, with the missing tail filled in from the germline J gene. The J gene is TRBJ2-7, the V gene TRBV17, with D unresolved. Trimming shortened V by 0 bases and J by 3 bases, and 6 bases separated the two germline ends. CDR1 and CDR2 (germline): MNHDT, YYDKIL. CDR3 length: 13 residues. Partial CDR3 DNA: TGTGCTAGCAGTAGAGATCCCTTCTAT. This sequence encodes CASSRDPFY. The entire CDR3 is CASSRDPFYEQYF.

About this clone itself: Mouse names are used for the genes. The sequence runs out 4 residues before the end of the CDR3; the remainder is reconstructed from the germline J gene. V gene TRBV19 combines with J gene TRBJ2-2, with TRBD1 identical over 7 bases. From germline, CDR1 is FNHDT and CDR2 SITEND (reference sequence). V shed 6 bases and J 4 bases; nucleotides not matched to a gene: 6. The CDR3 consists of 14 residues. CDR3 loop: CASKRQGSTGQLYF. The covered CDR3 bases are TGTGCCAGCAAAAGACAGGGATCCACCGGG.

This clone was counted a few times. Gene labels here are mouse ones. The read ends 4 residues before the CDR3 terminus; that terminus is restored from the germline J gene. The V gene is TRBV17, the J gene TRBJ2-4; 8 nucleotides agree with TRBD1. Losses at the gene ends were 1 base for V and 1 base for J; bases not matched to a gene: 4. CDR3 length: 16 residues. Per germline, CDR1 MNHDT and CDR2 YYDKIL. The CDR3 loop reads CASSRVQGAGQNTLYF. Incomplete CDR3 DNA: TGTGCTAGCAGTAGAGTCCAGGGGGCCGGTCAAAAC.

This clone was recorded many times. All gene names here are mouse names. The missing CDR3 end, 4 residues past where the read stops, is filled in from the germline J gene. V gene TRBV1 combines with J gene TRBJ2-3, with D tentatively TRBD2 (6 bases). V lost 6 bases, J lost 0 bases, and 7 bases lay in between. CDR1 and CDR2 (germline): NSQYPW, LRSPGD (reference sequence). The CDR3 is 13 residues long. CDR3 sequence: CTCRLGSAETLYF. The sequenced part of the CDR3 DNA is TGCACCTGCAGACTGGGTAGTGCAGAA.

A word on this clone: Genes and germline come from the mouse. The observed sequence ends 4 residues before the CDR3 terminus, with the missing tail filled in from the germline J gene. The gene calls are TRBV19 and TRBJ2-5; possibly TRBD2 for D (7 bases). The length of the CDR3 is 15 residues. CDR1 is FNHDT, CDR2 SITEND, per germline (reference sequence). CDR3 sequence reads: CASRTRGARGDTQYF. The sequenced part of the CDR3 DNA is TGTGCCAGCAGGACCCGGGGGGCGCGGGGAGAC.

The table lists this clone with a few counts. Gene labels here are mouse ones. Read coverage stops 4 residues before the CDR3 terminus; the germline J gene supplies the remainder. The chain couples TRBV5 to TRBJ2-3; TRBD2 might be the D (7 bases). The germline V and J ends were trimmed by 3 bases and 3 bases, with 13 bases remaining between them. The germline V gene encodes CDR1 LGHNA and CDR2 YNLKQL (reference sequence). This CDR3 has 15 residues. The CDR3 is CASSQRGARAETLYF. CDR3 bases read: TGTGCCAGCAGCCAGAGGGGGGCGCGGGCAGAA.

This clone was detected only a few times. Gene names refer to mouse genes. The read comes to an end 4 residues before the CDR3 does, leaving the germline J gene to fill in the end. The chain joins TRBV5 to TRBJ2-5, with TRBD2 as a possible D gene (5 bases). Trimming removed 2 bases from V and 0 bases from J, with 9 bases in between. This CDR3 is 15 amino acids long. The V gene's germline CDR1 is LGHNA and CDR2 YNLKQL (reference sequence). CDR3 amino acids: CASSQRLGNQDTQYF. CDR3 bases read: TGTGCCAGCAGCCAACGGTTGGGGAACCAAGAC.

Notes on this clone: The listed genes are named as in mouse. The CDR3 here is CASSRLGGDAEQFF. Partial CDR3 DNA: TGTGCCAGCTCTCGACTGGGGGGGGATGCT. The V call is TRBV13-3, the J call TRBJ2-1, with TRBD2 identical over 11 bases. From the germline J gene comes the end of the CDR3, since the read stops 4 residues before it. This CDR3 region has 14 residues. Trimming at V came to 7 bases and at J to 5 bases, leaving 5 bases not matched to a gene. The germline V gene has CDR1 NNHDY and CDR2 SYVADS.

With respect to this clone: Gene and germline names: mouse. The CDR3 end is not reached by the read, which stops 3 residues before it; the germline J gene fills it in. The chain has TRBV13-3 and TRBJ1-6; D might be TRBD1 (5 bases). TRBJ1-6 is an ORF, and what it does is uncertain. The CDR3 length is 13 residues. V lost 0 bases and J 10 bases, leaving 8 bases between the germline ends. Germline-derived CDR1 and CDR2 are NNHDY and SYVADS. The CDR3 loop is CASSDAKGSPLYF. The sequenced part of the CDR3 DNA is TGTGCCAGCAGTGATGCGAAGGGGTCGCCC.

Of note for this clone: Here the gene names and germline are mouse. The same CDR3 is also encoded by other DNA sequences in this sample. The CDR3 bases that were read are TGTGCCTGGAGCAGGACTGGGGCTAGTGCAGAA. Protein sequence: CAWSRTGASAE. The complete CDR3 sequence is CAWSRTGASAETLYF. The chain recombines TRBV31 with TRBJ2-3; 9 bases line up with TRBD2. The CDR3 end is not reached by the read, which stops 4 residues before it; the germline J gene fills it in. CDR1 GKSSPN and CDR2 SITVG come from the germline V gene. Unmatched junction bases numbered 4, after V lost 3 bases and J lost 0 bases. CDR3 length: 15 amino acids.

Notes on this clone: The germline and genes are mouse ones. The read terminates 3 residues ahead of where the CDR3 ends, so the germline J gene completes it. The J gene is TRBJ1-6, the V gene TRBV31; no definite D call. TRBJ1-6 is known as an ORF, though its function is uncertain. V gave up 0 bases and J gave up 0 bases, with 6 bases separating them. The CDR3 totals 15 residues. Per germline, CDR1 GKSSPN and CDR2 SITVG. The CDR3 reads CAWSLGNSYNSPLYF. The CDR3 DNA, read in part, is TGTGCCTGGAGTCTGGGAAATTCCTATAATTCGCCC.

In this sample, this clone turned up a few times. Germline and genes here are mouse. The CDR3 end lies 4 residues beyond the end of the read and is filled in from the germline J gene. This chain joins TRBV13-1 and TRBJ2-3, with D maybe TRBD1 (6 bases). Germline V gives CDR1 NSHNY, CDR2 SYGAGN. V shed 4 bases and J shed 2 bases, with 11 bases lying between them. CDR3 size: 14 residues. The covered CDR3 bases are TGTGCCAGCAGTATGGACAGATCTGCAGAA. Translation: CASSMDRSAE. The full CDR3 reads CASSMDRSAETLYF.

This clone was observed a few times. Gene names and germline match the mouse. With the read ending 4 residues before the CDR3 end, the germline J gene is used to fill in that end. The genes are TRBV14 and TRBJ2-5, with D tentatively TRBD2 (6 bases). The germline V gene has CDR1 SGHDT and CDR2 FRDEAV. Deletions cut 3 bases from V and 3 bases from J, with 8 bases between. This CDR3 comprises 13 residues. Incomplete CDR3 DNA: TGTGCCAGCAGTTCTGGGGTTCAAGAC. This codes for CASSSGVQD. The whole CDR3 sequence reads CASSSGVQDTQYF.